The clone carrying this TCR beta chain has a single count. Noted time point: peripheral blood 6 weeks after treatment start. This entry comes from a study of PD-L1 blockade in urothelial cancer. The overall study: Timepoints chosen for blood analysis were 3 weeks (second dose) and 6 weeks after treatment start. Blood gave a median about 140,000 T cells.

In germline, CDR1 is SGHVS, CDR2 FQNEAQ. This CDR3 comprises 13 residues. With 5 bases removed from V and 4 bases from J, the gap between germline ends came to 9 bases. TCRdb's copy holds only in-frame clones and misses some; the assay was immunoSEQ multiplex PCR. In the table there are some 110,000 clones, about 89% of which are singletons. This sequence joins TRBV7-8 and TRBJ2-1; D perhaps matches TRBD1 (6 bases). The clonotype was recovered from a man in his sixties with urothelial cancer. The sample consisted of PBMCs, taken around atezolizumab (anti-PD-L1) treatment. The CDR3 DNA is TGTGCCAGCAGCATCGGGACATACAATGAGCAGTTCTTC. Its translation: CASSIGTYNEQFF.